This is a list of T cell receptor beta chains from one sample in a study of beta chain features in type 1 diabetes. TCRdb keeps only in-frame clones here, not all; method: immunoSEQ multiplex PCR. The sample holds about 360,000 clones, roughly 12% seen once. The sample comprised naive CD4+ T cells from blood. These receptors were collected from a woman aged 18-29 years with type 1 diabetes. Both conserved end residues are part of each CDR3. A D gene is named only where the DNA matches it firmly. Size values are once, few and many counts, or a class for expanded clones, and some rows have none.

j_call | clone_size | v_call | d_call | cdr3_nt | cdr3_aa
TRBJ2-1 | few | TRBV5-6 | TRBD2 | TGTGCCAGCAGCGTGGGACTAGCGGGGGTAGGGTCCTACAATGAGCAGTTCTTC | CASSVGLAGVGSYNEQFF
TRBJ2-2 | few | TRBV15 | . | TGTGCCACCCACAGCTCGAACACCGGGGAGCTGTTTTTT | CATHSSNTGELFF
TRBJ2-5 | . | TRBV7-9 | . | TGTGCCAGCAGCTTACCCAATCAAGAGACCCAGTACTTC | CASSLPNQETQYF
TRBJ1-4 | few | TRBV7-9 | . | TGTGCCAGCAGCTTAGGCGACAGAAAAAACTTGTTTTTT | CASSLGDRKNLFF
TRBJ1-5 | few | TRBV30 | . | TGTGCCTGGAGTGAGGGGGGGACATCCAATCAGCCCCAGCATTTT | CAWSEGGTSNQPQHF
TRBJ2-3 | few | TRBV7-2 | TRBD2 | TGTGCCAGCAGCCAGACTAGCGGCCCATCACGGGAGTATTTT | CASSQTSGPSREYF
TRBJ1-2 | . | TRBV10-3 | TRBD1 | TGTGCCATCCTCTCCCGGGACAGAGGGTGGGACGGCTACACCTTC | CAILSRDRGWDGYTF
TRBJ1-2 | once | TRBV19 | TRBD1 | TGTGCCAGTAGTACTGCGGGACAGGAGATCTATGGCTACACCTTC | CASSTAGQEIYGYTF
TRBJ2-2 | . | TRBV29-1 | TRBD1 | TGCAGCGTTGAAACGGACAGGGGATTCGCCGGGGAGCTGTTTTTT | CSVETDRGFAGELFF
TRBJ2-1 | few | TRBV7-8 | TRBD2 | TGTGCCAGCAGCTTACGGGGGGCAGGTTTGACTAGCGGGACCATAGAGGAGTTCTTC | CASSLRGAGLTSGTIEEFF
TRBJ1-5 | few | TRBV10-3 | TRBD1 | TGTGCCATCAGCGGACAGGGAACAAGTCAGCCCCAGCATTTT | CAISGQGTSQPQHF
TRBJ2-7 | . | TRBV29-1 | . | TGCAGCGTGGGGGGAACTCTCACCTACGAGCAGTACTTC | CSVGGTLTYEQYF